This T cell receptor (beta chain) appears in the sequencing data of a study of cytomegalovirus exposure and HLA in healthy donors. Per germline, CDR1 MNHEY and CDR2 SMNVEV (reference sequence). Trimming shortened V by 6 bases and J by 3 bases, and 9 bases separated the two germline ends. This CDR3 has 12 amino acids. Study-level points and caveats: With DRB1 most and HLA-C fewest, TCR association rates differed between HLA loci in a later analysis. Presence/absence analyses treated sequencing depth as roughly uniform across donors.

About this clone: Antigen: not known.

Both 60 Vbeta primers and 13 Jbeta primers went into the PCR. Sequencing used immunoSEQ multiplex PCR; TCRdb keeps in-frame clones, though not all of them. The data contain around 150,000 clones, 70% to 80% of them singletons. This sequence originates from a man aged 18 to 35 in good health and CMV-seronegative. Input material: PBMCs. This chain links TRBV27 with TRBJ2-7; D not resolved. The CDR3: CASRGMGYEQYF. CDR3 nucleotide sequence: TGTGCCAGCAGGGGCATGGGCTACGAGCAGTACTTC.